This T cell receptor (beta chain) is from a study of cytotoxic CD8 clonotypes in ibrutinib-treated CLL (dated by TCRdb to 2020 to 2022). In the study overall: The cohort had about a dozen relapsed/refractory and approximately 14 treatment-naive patients; 17 to 18 were IGHV unmutated. Responses were partial in around 25 patients and complete in 2; after median 68 months follow-up, about 14 stayed in remission and 12 progressed. The response samples were drawn at a median of approximately 11 months into treatment, with a range of roughly 6 to 40 months. On average, each sample yielded roughly 250,000 productive templates and about 95,000 productive rearrangements. Of the 90 or so participants in the trial, 25 to 30 had longitudinal samples available. Cryopreserved peripheral blood mononuclear cells were obtained before treatment, at response, and at either sustained remission or disease progression. Every remission and progressive disease sample was obtained while ibrutinib was still being received by the patients.

Overall study results and their limits: Public clonotypes were rare and either shrank or stayed stable during treatment, and the rise in clonality at ibrutinib response reflected expansion of private clonotypes. Clonality rose at ibrutinib response, remained stable during sustained remission, and dropped back toward baseline at progression. At baseline, clonality was higher than in age-matched healthy donors and showed a strong correlation with circulating CD8+ T-cell counts. Sampling times were not matched between patients in sustained remission and patients whose disease was progressing, and lymph node repertoires were not examined.

This clone was counted a few times. Which antigen it targets is not known. No qualities accompany the bases; no much larger clone lies one base away. V and J lose 1 base and 3 bases, and a span of 17 bases separates them. CDR1 SNHLY and CDR2 FYNNEI are derived from the germline V gene. The CDR3 covers 17 residues, taking in both the cysteine and the phenylalanine. Of the read, only the CDR3 DNA is kept; its 51 bases are in frame from base 1. Reading the label with the study, this specimen's time point is: 20 to 30 months on ibrutinib. For TCR beta library preparation, approximately 2.2 micrograms of genomic DNA were isolated from cryopreserved PBMCs. Longitudinal blood samples from CLL patients on ibrutinib monotherapy underwent high-throughput TCR beta sequencing. Patients were enrolled in a phase 2 open-label single-center ibrutinib monotherapy trial. Each clonotype received, on average, around 10x coverage in deep resolution sequencing performed on a MiSeq, where the target depth lay between 1 in 1 million and 1 in 200,000 T cells. TCR beta libraries were generated with the immunoSEQ hsTCRB Kit. On the authors' methods: The data were analyzed with ImmunoSEQ Analyzer and ImmunoSEQ Data Assistant, and V, D and J gene assignments followed IMGT definitions. Clonality, which ranges from 0 to 1, was calculated as one minus the normalized Shannon entropy of productive rearrangement frequencies. Public clonotype analysis was restricted to overrepresented clonotypes comprising at least 0.05% of each patient's repertoire. Thirteen repertoires from age-matched healthy donors, obtained from immuneACCESS, served as clonality controls. The table was pulled from immuneACCESS by TCRdb, which kept in-frame rearrangements only. Such tables lose some clones; where checked, under half of the loss comes from unresolved V genes, and the rest has no known cause. V and J calls and clone size are as listed in that table; D and trimming were resolved from the DNA. The sample table shows some 120,000 clones, and 58% are seen once. Around 37% of the sample comes from the top ten.

Specimen: PBMCs, collected after 24 months of ibrutinib treatment. This TCR was sampled from a human donor with chronic lymphocytic leukemia. The V and J segments used are TRBV2 and TRBJ2-3, and perhaps TRBD1 as D gene, on 6 matching bases. The CDR3 in this case is CASSEGVRGHWTDTQYF. The nucleotide sequence reads TGTGCCAGCAGTGAAGGTGTCAGGGGCCATTGGACAGATACGCAGTATTTT.